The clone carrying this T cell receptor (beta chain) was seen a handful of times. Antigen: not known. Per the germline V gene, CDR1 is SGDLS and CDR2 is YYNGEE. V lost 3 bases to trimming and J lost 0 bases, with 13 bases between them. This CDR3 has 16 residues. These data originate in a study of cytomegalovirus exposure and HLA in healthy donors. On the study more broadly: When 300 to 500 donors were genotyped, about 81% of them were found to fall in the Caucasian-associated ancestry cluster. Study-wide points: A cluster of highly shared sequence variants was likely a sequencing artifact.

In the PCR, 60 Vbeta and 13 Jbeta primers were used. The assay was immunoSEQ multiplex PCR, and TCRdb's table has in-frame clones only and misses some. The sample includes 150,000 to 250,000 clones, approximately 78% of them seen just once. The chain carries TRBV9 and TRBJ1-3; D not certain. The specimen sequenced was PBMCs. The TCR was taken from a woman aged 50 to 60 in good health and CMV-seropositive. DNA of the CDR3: TGTGCCAGCAGCGCTACAGCCCAGAGCTCTGGAAACACCATATATTTT. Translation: CASSATAQSSGNTIYF.